This is a list of T cell receptor beta chains from one sample in a study of blood T cell repertoires in COVID-19. Produced via immunoSEQ multiplex PCR; TCRdb's table is partial and in-frame only. The sample has roughly 290,000 clones; approximately 91% are singletons. Sequencing used peripheral blood. The source of these receptors is a woman aged 60-75 years with acute or convalescent COVID-19. The CDR3 runs from the conserved cysteine through the conserved F or W. D genes are given only for firm matches. Clone size appears in some rows only: once, few, many, or a class for an expanded clone.

>.|TRBV20-1|TRBJ1-6|TRBD1
TGCAGTGCTAGTCAGGGGACAGGTCTAAATTCACCCCTCCACTTT
CSASQGTGLNSPLHF
>.|TRBV7-6|TRBJ2-5|TRBD2
TGTGCCAGCAGCTTAGACGGTGGGCGGGGGCAAGAGACCCAGTACTTC
CASSLDGGRGQETQYF
>.|TRBV28|TRBJ1-3|TRBD1
TGTGCCAGCAGTTCCTCGACAGGGGTTTCCTCTGGAAACACCATATATTTT
CASSSSTGVSSGNTIYF
>.|TRBV20-1|TRBJ1-5|.
TGCAGTGCTAGTCATGGTAGACAGCGTAATCAGCCCCAGCATTTT
CSASHGRQRNQPQHF
>.|TRBV7-3|TRBJ2-3|.
TGTGCCAGCAGCTTGCTGGGGGCTAGCACAGATACGCAGTATTTT
CASSLLGASTDTQYF
>.|TRBV29-1|TRBJ2-2|TRBD2
TGCAGCGTTGGCCTAGCGGCGAACACCGGGGAGCTGTTTTTT
CSVGLAANTGELFF
>.|TRBV28|TRBJ2-7|.
TGTGCCAGCAGTTTTATTGCACGGGGCTACGAGCAGTACTTC
CASSFIARGYEQYF
>.|TRBV15|TRBJ1-5|TRBD1
TGTGCCACCAGCAGAGATTTTGTGGACAGGGGGCTTTCAAATCAGCCCCAGCATTTT
CATSRDFVDRGLSNQPQHF
>once|TRBV7-2|TRBJ2-1|TRBD2
TGTGCCAGCAGCCGTTTTCCCGGGACTAGCGGTTGGGGGGGTGAGCAGTTCTTC
CASSRFPGTSGWGGEQFF
>.|TRBV7-9|TRBJ2-7|.
TGTGCCAGCAGCCTAATCCACGAGCAGTACTTC
CASSLIHEQYF
>.|TRBV19|TRBJ1-6|.
TGTGCCAGTCAGTTCCGGGACAACTATAATTCACCCCTCCACTTT
CASQFRDNYNSPLHF
>.|TRBV5-1|TRBJ2-7|TRBD1
TGCGCCAGCAGCCCTACAGGGGGCACCTCCTACGAGCAGTACTTC
CASSPTGGTSYEQYF
>.|TRBV19|TRBJ1-1|.
TGTGCCAGTAGTAGTCCAGGAACCATGAACACTGAAGCTTTCTTT
CASSSPGTMNTEAFF
>.|TRBV10-3|TRBJ1-2|.
TGTGCCATCAGGGCTACAGGGATAGGCTATGGCTACACCTTC
CAIRATGIGYGYTF
>.|TRBV29-1|TRBJ2-3|.
TGCAGCGTTGAAGAAGCTGATACGCAGTATTTT
CSVEEADTQYF